The clone carrying this T cell receptor (beta chain) was recorded at least ten times. The sample comes from a study of human T cells and chemical hapten exposure. For the study at large: The variation in per-sample TCR yields arose mainly from small differences in pooled library volumes.

TCRdb independently ran MiXCR on the RACE reads; one entry per CDR3 protein. The sample lists under 45,000 distinct CDR3 sequences, 10% occurring once. Time point defined: pre-sensitization, week 0. The treatment denotes: therapeutic diphenylcyclopropenone sensitization with weekly scalp DPC. Unfractionated whole blood was the source from which total RNA was extracted. The CDR3 spans 16 residues. V trimming: 7 bases; J trimming: 5 bases; junction bases outside the gene matches: 8. Germline assignment: CDR1 SNHLY and CDR2 FYNNEI. The TCR comes from a man aged 50-59 years with alopecia areata. Some clones in this sample may be carry-over from other donors' samples. Material: whole blood, obtained in connection with sensitization to the hapten diphenylcyclopropenone (DPC). The genes are TRBV2 and TRBJ2-2, with 12 bases lining up with TRBD2. The CDR3 spells CASIPSGRARTGELFF. The CDR3 DNA reads as TGTGCCAGCATCCCTAGCGGGAGGGCCAGAACCGGGGAGCTGTTTTTT.